Presented here are 11 T cell receptor beta chains from one specimen sequenced in a study of Tregs in tolerant kidney transplant recipients. Sequencing used immunoSEQ multiplex PCR; TCRdb keeps in-frame clones, though not all of them. Of tens of thousands of clones in the sample, around 93% were seen once. Related graft donors supplied nonmyeloablative bone marrow transplants, and mixed chimerism was transient. Sequencing used CD8+ T cells from blood (PBMCs), obtained 24 months after the transplant. All receptors derive from a human patient who received a combined kidney and bone marrow transplant. Some T cells here may be from the graft donor.

The gene calls are TRBV7-8 and TRBJ1-2; tentatively, D is TRBD1 (6 bases). CDR3 length: 12 amino acids. The germline V and J ends were trimmed by 5 bases and 7 bases, with 11 bases remaining between them. Per germline, CDR1 SGHVS and CDR2 FQNEAQ. CDR3 coding DNA: TGTGCCAGCAGCATCGAAGGGGGTGGCTACACCTTC. This translates into CASSIEGGGYTF.

V usage is TRBV11-3 and J usage is TRBJ1-1, with unresolved D. Germline loops: CDR1 SGHNT, CDR2 YENEEA. This CDR3 has 15 amino acids. The V gene lost 1 base and the J gene lost 0 bases, with 9 bases spanning the gap. Here the CDR3 reads CASSLGENLNTEAFF. The DNA of the CDR3 is TGTGCCAGCAGCTTAGGGGAGAACCTGAACACTGAAGCTTTCTTT.

CDR3 DNA sequence: TGTGCCAGCAGTTTATACGGCGGGGAGCTGTTTTTT. Its translation: CASSLYGGELFF. The chain combines TRBV28 with TRBJ2-2; no clear D gene. The germline V gene encodes CDR1 MDHEN and CDR2 SYDVKM. V was shortened by 1 base and J by 7 bases, with 4 bases between the two germline ends. The CDR3 runs to 12 residues.

The chain links TRBV7-2 to TRBJ2-1, with TRBD2 identical over 11 bases. Germline V gene data show CDR1 as SGHTA and CDR2 as FQGNSA. V lost 1 base, J lost 8 bases, and 4 bases stayed unmatched. This CDR3 is 15 amino acids long. In nucleotides, the CDR3 is TGTGCCAGCAGCTTAGTAGCGGGAGGGCCGGATGAGCAGTTCTTC. Translating gives CASSLVAGGPDEQFF.

V and J are TRBV7-9 and TRBJ1-4; D might be TRBD1 (6 bases). Germline V lookup: CDR1 SEHNR, CDR2 FQNEAQ (reference sequence). V was clipped by 5 bases and J by 7 bases, with 14 bases between them. The CDR3 spans 14 residues. CDR3 amino acids: CASSPGDRGEKLFF. DNA for the CDR3: TGTGCCAGCAGCCCAGGGGATCGAGGTGAAAAACTGTTTTTT.

The gene calls are TRBV7-9 and TRBJ2-5; unclear D gene. Germline CDR1 and CDR2: SEHNR and FQNEAQ (reference sequence). V lost 1 base and J 5 bases, leaving 11 bases between the germline ends. CDR3 length equals 14 residues. The CDR3 region is CASSLVAAYETQYF. The CDR3 DNA sequence: TGTGCCAGCAGCTTAGTAGCAGCCTATGAGACCCAGTACTTC.

The DNA of the CDR3 is TGTGCCAGCAGCTGGAAAGCGGGACAAAACTCCTACGAGCAGTACTTC. It is translated as CASSWKAGQNSYEQYF. The gene calls are TRBV7-6 and TRBJ2-7; possible D gene TRBD2, 7 bases. The CDR3 covers 16 residues. CDR1 and CDR2 from the germline V gene are SGHVS and FNYEAQ. V dropped 4 bases and J dropped 0 bases, with 16 bases sitting between them.

The chain links TRBV5-1 to TRBJ2-5, with 10 bases matching TRBD2. The length of the CDR3 is 16 residues. Germline CDR1 reads SGHRS; CDR2 reads YFSETQ. Trimming at V came to 1 base and at J to 6 bases, leaving 9 bases not matched to a gene. CDR3 coding DNA: TGCGCCAGCAGCTTGAGTAAGCTAGCGGGAGTAAAGACCCAGTACTTC. Translating it yields CASSLSKLAGVKTQYF.

This clone appeared once. The CDR3 coding sequence is TGTGCCAGCAGGACAGAAACTAACTATGGCTACACCTTC. As protein: CASRTETNYGYTF. This chain uses TRBV6-6 with TRBJ1-2; tentatively, D is TRBD1 (5 bases). The ends were cut back, 6 bases at V and 0 bases at J, with 8 bases in the middle. The CDR3 contains 13 residues. CDR1 is MNHNY and CDR2 is SVGAGI in the germline V gene (reference sequence).

The gene calls are TRBV10-3 and TRBJ2-1; 8 bases fit TRBD2. In germline, CDR1 is ENHRY, CDR2 SYGVKD. Trimming removed 3 bases from V and 8 bases from J; junction bases left unmatched: 3. The CDR3 is made up of 13 amino acids. The CDR3 is CAISDDGRDEQFF. CDR3 DNA sequence: TGTGCCATCAGTGACGACGGGAGGGATGAGCAGTTCTTC.

The chain has TRBV28 and TRBJ2-6, with D perhaps TRBD1 (5 bases). The CDR3 is 17 residues long. CDR1 and CDR2 from the germline V gene are MDHEN and SYDVKM. V shed 4 bases and J shed 14 bases, with 27 bases lying between them. The CDR3 DNA follows: TGTGCCAGCAGTTCTTGTAGGGGTCGCATTGGAATGATGATCCTGACTTTC. Residues: CASSSCRGRIGMMILTF.